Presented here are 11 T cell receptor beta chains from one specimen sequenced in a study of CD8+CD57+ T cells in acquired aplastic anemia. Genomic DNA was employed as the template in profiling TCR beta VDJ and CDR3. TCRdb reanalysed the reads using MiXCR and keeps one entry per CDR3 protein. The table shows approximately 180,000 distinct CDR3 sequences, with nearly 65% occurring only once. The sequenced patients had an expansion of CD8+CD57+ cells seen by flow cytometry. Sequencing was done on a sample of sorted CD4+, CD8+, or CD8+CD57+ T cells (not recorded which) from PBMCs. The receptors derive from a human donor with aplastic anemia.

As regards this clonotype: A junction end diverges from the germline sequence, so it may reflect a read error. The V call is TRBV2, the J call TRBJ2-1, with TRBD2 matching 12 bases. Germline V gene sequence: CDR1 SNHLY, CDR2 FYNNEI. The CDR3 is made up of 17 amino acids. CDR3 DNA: TGTGCCAGCACGAGACTAGCGGGAGACAACTCCCACAATGAGCAGTTCTTC. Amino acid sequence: CASTRLAGDNSHNEQFF. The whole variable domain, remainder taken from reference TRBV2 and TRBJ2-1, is EPEVTQTPSHQVTQMGQEVILRCVPISNHLYFYWYRQILGQKVEFLVSFYNNEISEKSEIFDDQFSVERPDGSNFTLKIRSTKLEDSAMYFCASTRLAGDNSHNEQFFGPGTRLTVL.

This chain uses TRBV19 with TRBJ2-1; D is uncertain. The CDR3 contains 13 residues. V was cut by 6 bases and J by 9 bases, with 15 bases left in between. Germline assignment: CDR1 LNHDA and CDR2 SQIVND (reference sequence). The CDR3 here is CASSLTDLSEQFF. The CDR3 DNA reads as TGTGCCAGTAGCCTGACTGACTTGTCTGAGCAGTTCTTC.

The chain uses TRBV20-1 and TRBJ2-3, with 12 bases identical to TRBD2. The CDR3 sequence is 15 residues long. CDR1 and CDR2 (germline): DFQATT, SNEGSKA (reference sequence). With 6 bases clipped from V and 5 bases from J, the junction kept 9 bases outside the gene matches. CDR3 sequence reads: CSARASGRAQDTQYF. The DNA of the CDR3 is TGCAGTGCCCGCGCTAGCGGGAGGGCCCAAGATACGCAGTATTTT.

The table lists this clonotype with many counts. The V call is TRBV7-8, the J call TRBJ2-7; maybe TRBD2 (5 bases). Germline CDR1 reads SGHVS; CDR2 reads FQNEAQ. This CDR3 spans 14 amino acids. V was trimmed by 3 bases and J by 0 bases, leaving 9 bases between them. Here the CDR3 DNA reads TGTGCCAGCAGCTTTGAGGGTCACTCCTACGAGCAGTACTTC. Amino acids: CASSFEGHSYEQYF. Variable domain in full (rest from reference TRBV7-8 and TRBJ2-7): GAGVSQSPRYKVAKRGQDVALRCDPISGHVSLFWYQQALGQGPEFLTYFQNEAQLDKSGLPSDRFFAERPEGSVSTLKIQRTQQEDSAVYLCASSFEGHSYEQYFGPGTRLTVT.

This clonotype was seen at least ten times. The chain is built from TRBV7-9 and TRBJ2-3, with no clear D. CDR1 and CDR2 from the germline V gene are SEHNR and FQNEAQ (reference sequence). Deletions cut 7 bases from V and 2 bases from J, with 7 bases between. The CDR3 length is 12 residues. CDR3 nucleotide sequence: TGTGCCAGCATGGTCCTCACAGATACGCAGTATTTT. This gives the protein CASMVLTDTQYF.

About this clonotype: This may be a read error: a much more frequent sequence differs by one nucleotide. CDR3 amino acids: CASSQGITEAFF. For the CDR3, the DNA is TGTGCCAGCAGTCAAGGGATCACTGAAGCTTTCTTT. This chain connects TRBV27 to TRBJ1-1; D gene unclear. Germline V gene data show CDR1 as MNHEY and CDR2 as SMNVEV (reference sequence). This CDR3 is built from 12 residues. The germline V and J ends were trimmed by 5 bases and 4 bases, with 8 bases remaining between them.

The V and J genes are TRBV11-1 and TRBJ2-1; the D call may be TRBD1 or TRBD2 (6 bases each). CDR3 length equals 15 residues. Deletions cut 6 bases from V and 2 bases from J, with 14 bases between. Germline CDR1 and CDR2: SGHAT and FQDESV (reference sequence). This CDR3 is CASRPTGRPYNEQFF. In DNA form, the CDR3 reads TGTGCCAGCAGACCTACAGGGAGGCCCTACAATGAGCAGTTCTTC. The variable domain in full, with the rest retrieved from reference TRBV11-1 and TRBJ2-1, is EAEVAQSPRYKITEKSQAVAFWCDPISGHATLYWYRQILGQGPELLVQFQDESVVDDSQLPKDRFSAERLKGVDSTLKIQPAELGDSAMYLCASRPTGRPYNEQFFGPGTRLTVL.

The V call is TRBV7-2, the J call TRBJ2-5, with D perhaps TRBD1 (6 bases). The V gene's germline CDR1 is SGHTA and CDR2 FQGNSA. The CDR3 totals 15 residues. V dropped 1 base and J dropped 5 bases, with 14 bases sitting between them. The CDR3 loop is CASSLDRVIGETQYF. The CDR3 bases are TGTGCCAGCAGCTTAGACAGGGTCATCGGGGAGACCCAGTACTTC.

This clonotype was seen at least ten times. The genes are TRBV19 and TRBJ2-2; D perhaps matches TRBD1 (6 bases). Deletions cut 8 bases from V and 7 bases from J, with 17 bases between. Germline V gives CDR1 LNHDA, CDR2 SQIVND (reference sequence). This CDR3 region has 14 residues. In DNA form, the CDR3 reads TGTGCCAGTGGGACACCCAAATATAACGGGGAGCTGTTTTTT. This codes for CASGTPKYNGELFF.

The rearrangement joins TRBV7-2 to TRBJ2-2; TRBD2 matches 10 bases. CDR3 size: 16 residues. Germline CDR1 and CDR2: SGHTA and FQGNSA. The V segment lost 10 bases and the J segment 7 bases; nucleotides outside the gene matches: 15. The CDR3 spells CATGVPLAGVHGELFF. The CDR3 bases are TGTGCCACCGGGGTCCCCCTAGCGGGAGTGCACGGGGAGCTGTTTTTT.

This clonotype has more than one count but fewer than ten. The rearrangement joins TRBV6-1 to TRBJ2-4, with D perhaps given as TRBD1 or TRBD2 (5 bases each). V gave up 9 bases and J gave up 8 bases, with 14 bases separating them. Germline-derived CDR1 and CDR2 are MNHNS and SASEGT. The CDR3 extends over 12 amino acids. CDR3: CARTEGIHIQYF. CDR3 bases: TGTGCCAGGACAGAGGGAATCCACATTCAGTACTTC.